Below, 16 T cell receptor beta chains from the same sample are listed, as sequenced in a study of shared clonotypes between healthy human individuals. Sequenced by immunoSEQ multiplex PCR; TCRdb stores in-frame clones only, minus some. The sample has about 2.5 million clones, under 95% seen once. Material for sequencing was naive CD4+ T cells from PBMCs. The subset: CD45RA+ positively selected. These receptors all stem from a man younger than 30 in good health. Some clones in this sample may be carry-over from other donors' samples.

The chain is built from TRBV7-5 and TRBJ2-2; TRBD1, the table's D call, lacks a check against the DNA. TRBV7-5 has pseudogene status. The CDR3 spans 12 residues. CDR3 protein: CARIDSSGELFF. CDR3 DNA sequence: TGTGCCAGAATCGACAGTTCAGGGGAGCTGTTTTTT.

This clone turned up a few times. V gene TRBV6-6 combines with J gene TRBJ1-4, with D uncertain. The CDR3 contains 11 residues. With 3 bases removed from V and 7 bases from J, the gap between germline ends came to 3 bases. In germline, CDR1 is MNHNY, CDR2 SVGAGI (reference sequence). CDR3 residues: CASSYVEKLFF. In nucleotides, the CDR3 is TGTGCCAGCAGTTATGTTGAAAAACTGTTTTTT.

This clone has just one count. The chain links TRBV2 to TRBJ2-5, with TRBD1 identical over 10 bases. Looked up from germline, CDR1 is SNHLY and CDR2 is FYNNEI. V dropped 6 bases and J dropped 0; count of bases not matched to a gene: 4. There are 15 residues in the CDR3. The CDR3 coding sequence is TGTGCCAGCAGGCGGGACAGGGGTAACCAAGAGACCCAGTACTTC. Amino acids: CASRRDRGNQETQYF.

As concerns this clone: Different DNA sequences within this sample yield the same CDR3. The V call is TRBV5-1, the J call TRBJ2-1, with TRBD2 matching over 14 bases. Per the germline V gene, CDR1 is SGHRS and CDR2 is YFSETQ. The CDR3 runs to 15 residues. V was clipped by 4 bases and J by 7 bases; unmatched bases: 4. The CDR3 sequence: CASSPGLAGGNEQFF. DNA of the CDR3: TGCGCCAGCAGCCCCGGACTAGCGGGAGGTAATGAGCAGTTCTTC.

The gene calls are TRBV7-8 and TRBJ2-1; D is undetermined. V shed 4 bases and J shed 6 bases, with 10 bases lying between them. Germline V gene sequence: CDR1 SGHVS, CDR2 FQNEAQ. The length of the CDR3 is 13 residues. For the CDR3, the DNA is TGTGCCAGCAGCTCGAAAACCCGCAATGAGCAGTTCTTC. It encodes CASSSKTRNEQFF.

This sequence joins TRBV7-3 and TRBJ2-3; 7 nucleotides line up with TRBD1. Trimming removed 5 bases from V and 2 bases from J; junction bases left unmatched: 10. The V gene's germline CDR1 is SGHTA and CDR2 FQGTGA. The CDR3 is made up of 16 amino acids. CDR3 in amino acids: CASSTRQGENTDTQYF. CDR3 DNA: TGTGCCAGCAGCACACGACAGGGCGAGAACACAGATACGCAGTATTTT.

The chain couples TRBV27 to TRBJ2-7; TRBD1 might be the D (6 bases). V gave up 6 bases and J gave up 6 bases, with 21 bases separating them. The CDR3 runs to 15 residues. Germline V gene lookup returns CDR1 MNHEY and CDR2 SMNVEV (reference sequence). The CDR3, as DNA: TGTGCCAGCAGGGGGATGACAGGCCCTCGGGGCGAGCAGTACTTC. The encoded protein is CASRGMTGPRGEQYF.

The chain links TRBV5-6 to TRBJ2-7; TRBD2 aligns across 7 bases. The CDR3 length is 15 residues. Germline assignment: CDR1 SGHDT and CDR2 YYEEEE. V was pared by 2 bases and J by 6 bases, with 11 bases of the junction left unmatched. The CDR3 sequence: CASSFQPREVGEQYF. The CDR3 DNA sequence: TGTGCCAGCAGCTTTCAACCTCGGGAGGTCGGCGAGCAGTACTTC. Complete variable domain (other parts from reference TRBV5-6 and TRBJ2-7): DAGVTQSPTHLIKTRGQQVTLRCSPKSGHDTVSWYQQALGQGPQFIFQYYEEEERQRGNFPDRFSGHQFPNYSSELNVNALLLGDSALYLCASSFQPREVGEQYFGPGTRLTVT.

The J gene is TRBJ1-5, the V gene TRBV4-2; TRBD1 matches 7 bases. Trimming at V came to 4 bases and at J to 2 bases, leaving 2 bases not matched to a gene. This CDR3 has 14 residues. Germline-derived CDR1 and CDR2 are LGHNA and YNFKEQ. The CDR3 DNA reads as TGTGCCAGCAGCCCTACAGGGGGCAATCAGCCCCAGCATTTT. Residues: CASSPTGGNQPQHF.

In its sample, this clone was seen a few times. Written as DNA, the CDR3 is TGCAGCGTTGAAGGGGCGGTGATGAACACTGAAGCTTTCTTT. Translating it yields CSVEGAVMNTEAFF. This chain uses TRBV29-1 with TRBJ1-1, with D unclear. The CDR3 runs 14 residues. The V gene's germline CDR1 is SQVTM and CDR2 ANQGSEA. With 1 base removed from V and 0 bases from J, the gap between germline ends came to 9 bases.

This clone was seen only a few times. The V and J genes are TRBV27 and TRBJ1-2; D is perhaps TRBD1 (5 bases). The ends were cut back, 3 bases at V and 7 bases at J, with 12 bases in the middle. Germline V CDR1 and CDR2: MNHEY, SMNVEV (reference sequence). This CDR3 region has 13 residues. The CDR3 coding sequence is TGTGCCAGCAGTTTTTGGTGGGGGGGTGGCTACACCTTC. It is translated as CASSFWWGGGYTF.

This chain connects TRBV4-2 to TRBJ2-2; possibly TRBD2 for D (7 bases). The length of the CDR3 is 19 residues. The V and J ends lost 4 bases and 4 bases respectively, with 25 bases between them. The germline V gene has CDR1 LGHNA and CDR2 YNFKEQ. The CDR3 here is CASSPKIGGLAEPTGELFF. The DNA for the CDR3 is TGTGCCAGCAGCCCGAAAATAGGGGGGCTAGCGGAACCCACCGGGGAGCTGTTTTTT.

The J gene is TRBJ1-3, the V gene TRBV7-6; the match to TRBD1 covers 8 bases. CDR3 length equals 15 residues. The V gene's germline CDR1 is SGHVS and CDR2 FNYEAQ. The junction had 5 bases not matched to a gene; V was cut back by 5 bases and J by 2 bases. The CDR3, as DNA: TGTGCCAGCAGCACCGACAGGGGAGCTGGAAACACCATATATTTT. Amino acids: CASSTDRGAGNTIYF.

This chain links TRBV5-4 with TRBJ1-1; 11 bases agree with TRBD1. CDR3 length equals 16 residues. V shed 6 bases, J shed 0 bases, and the junction held 7 bases outside the gene matches. Germline assignment: CDR1 SGHNT and CDR2 YYREEE (reference sequence). CDR3 DNA sequence: TGTGCCAGCACCCGGCGGGACAGGGGGATGAACACTGAAGCTTTCTTT. This codes for CASTRRDRGMNTEAFF.

The chain recombines TRBV19 with TRBJ1-2; 8 nucleotides match TRBD1. Germline loops: CDR1 LNHDA, CDR2 SQIVND (reference sequence). Losses at the gene ends were 5 bases for V and 5 bases for J; bases not matched to a gene: 7. The CDR3 loop spans 14 amino acids. For the CDR3, the DNA is TGTGCCAGTAGTCGCGGACAGGGAAAGTATGGCTACACCTTC. Translating it yields CASSRGQGKYGYTF.

The gene calls are TRBV11-1 and TRBJ2-3; a weak D match, TRBD2 (5 bases). The CDR3 totals 15 residues. The V end lost 3 bases, the J end lost 8 bases, and 18 bases lay between the germline ends. Per germline, CDR1 SGHAT and CDR2 FQDESV (reference sequence). The CDR3 DNA reads as TGTGCCAGCAGCTTGGCACGAGCGGCGGTGGGTACGCAGTATTTT. Residues: CASSLARAAVGTQYF.